The present entry profiles one T cell receptor (beta chain) with its context. This clone has only a few counts. Its specific antigen is unknown. Nothing much larger sits one base from this clone, and base qualities are not available. Different DNA sequences within this sample yield the same CDR3. This specimen belongs to a study of T cell responses to AZD1222 COVID-19 vaccine (dated by TCRdb to 2020 to 2022). Regarding the study in general: Because spike-specific TCR depth and breadth did not differ between the two schedules, AZD1222 recipients who got a second dose at roughly 4 weeks were pooled with those who got a second dose at roughly 12 weeks. Enrollment into the trials was organized by age into subgroups of 18-55, 56-69 and 70-plus years, and those subgroups contained roughly 150, 30 and 60 TCR-sequenced participants, respectively. TCR sequencing covered 233 trial participants: some 210 given two doses of AZD1222 and approximately 26 given two doses of MenACWY control vaccine. Overall study results and their limits: After two AZD1222 doses, spike-specific TCR breadth and depth were significantly higher than at day 0 and than in MenACWY recipients. Most participants were white British and females outnumbered males, and the authors suggested that clonal diversity may have been underestimated. Conclusions about previously exposed vaccinees are limited, since just six AZD1222 recipients were seropositive for SARS-CoV-2 at baseline. CD4 TCRs associated with the vaccine covered the entire spike protein, and the dominant responses were in regions 160-218 and 743-854. Because no day 14 peak-response samples were available, repertoires were characterized only after the peak T cell response. The 56-69-year group was small, and its depth increase did not reach significance, likely because of low power. Reportedly, almost half of the unique spike-specific TCRs recognized epitopes lying outside the regions that are mutated in the B.1.351 and B.1.1.7 variants.

The CDR3 regions of human TCRbeta chains were analyzed by immunosequencing. Processing in the source paper ran as follows. Repertoire TCRs were matched against a reference library of SARS-CoV-2-specific TCRs generated with the MIRA antigen-specificity platform. Breadth was defined as the fraction of unique TCRs that were SARS-CoV-2-associated. Depth was defined as the fraction of total T cells that were SARS-CoV-2-associated. Using the MIRA data, each spike-specific TCR was mapped to the spike region that the TCR reacts to and placed in a CD4 or CD8 class. Log10-transformed breadth and depth values were compared by one-way ANOVA with Sidak's multiple comparisons tests. TCRdb took over this immuneACCESS table, retaining in-frame rearrangements with V and J assigned. Such tables are incomplete; in checked studies, under half of the missing clones stem from an unresolved V gene, and the remainder is unexplained. V and J calls and clone size are given by that table; D and trimming were obtained from the DNA. Counted in this sample were more than 85,000 clones; roughly 87% of them appeared once. Around 5% of the sample is in the top ten clones.

Via the germline V gene, CDR1 is SGHRS and CDR2 YFSETQ. Trimming at the junction amounts to 1 base on V and 3 bases on J, and the germline ends lie 12 bases apart. The CDR3 runs 15 residues from the cysteine to the phenylalanine. The CDR3 DNA has 45 bases and is translated from base 1. The sample's time point label, decoded: baseline before first vaccination. The vaccinee samples were drawn from two UK trials, COV001 and COV002, one of which was a single-blind randomized controlled phase 2/3 trial testing AZD1222 (ChAdOx1 nCoV-19) in healthy adults. For TCRbeta chain sequencing, PBMC samples from trial participants were taken at day 0 and at day 28 after the second dose.

The TCR sequence derives from an adult in good health. The chain employs TRBV5-1 and TRBJ2-3; D gene: possibly TRBD2, on 6 matching bases. The sample here was peripheral blood, taken on day 0 of AZD1222 vaccination. This receptor carries the CDR3 CASSLRGVRTDTQYF. The sequenced DNA is TGCGCCAGCAGCTTGCGCGGGGTAAGGACAGATACGCAGTATTTT.